This TCR beta chain is drawn from a study of blood T cell repertoires in COVID-19. Measured with immunoSEQ multiplex PCR; TCRdb has only the in-frame clones, and not every one. The sample records about 28,000 clones, nearly 90% being singletons. Sequencing was performed on peripheral blood. This receptor was taken from a human donor in a cohort sampled during active COVID-19.

The CDR3, as DNA: TGTGCCAGCAGCCACCCAGACTCTGACAGGGGCGGCTACACCTTC. It translates to CASSHPDSDRGGYTF. The chain uses TRBV5-4 and TRBJ1-2; 8 nucleotides match TRBD1. The junction had 13 bases not matched to a gene; V was cut back by 4 bases and J by 8 bases. The CDR3 consists of 15 residues. Looked up from germline, CDR1 is SGHNT and CDR2 is YYREEE (reference sequence).